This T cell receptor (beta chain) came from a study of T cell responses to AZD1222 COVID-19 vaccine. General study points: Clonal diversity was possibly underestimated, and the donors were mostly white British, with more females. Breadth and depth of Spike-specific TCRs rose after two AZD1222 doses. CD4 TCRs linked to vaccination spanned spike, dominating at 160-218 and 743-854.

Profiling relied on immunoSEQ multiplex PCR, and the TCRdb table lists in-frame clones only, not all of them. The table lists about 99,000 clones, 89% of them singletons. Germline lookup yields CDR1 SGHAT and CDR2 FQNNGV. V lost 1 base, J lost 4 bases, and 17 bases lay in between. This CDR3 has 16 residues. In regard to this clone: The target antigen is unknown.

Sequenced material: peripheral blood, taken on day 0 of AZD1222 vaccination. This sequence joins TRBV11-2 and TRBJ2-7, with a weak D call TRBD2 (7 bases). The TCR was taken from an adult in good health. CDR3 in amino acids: CASSLVIWGGSYEQYF. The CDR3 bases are TGTGCCAGCAGCTTAGTTATATGGGGGGGCTCGTACGAGCAGTACTTC. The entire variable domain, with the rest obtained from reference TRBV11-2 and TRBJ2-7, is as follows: EAGVAQSPRYKIIEKRQSVAFWCNPISGHATLYWYQQILGQGPKLLIQFQNNGVVDDSQLPKDRFSAERLKGVDSTLKIQPAKLEDSAVYLCASSLVIWGGSYEQYFGPGTRLTVT.